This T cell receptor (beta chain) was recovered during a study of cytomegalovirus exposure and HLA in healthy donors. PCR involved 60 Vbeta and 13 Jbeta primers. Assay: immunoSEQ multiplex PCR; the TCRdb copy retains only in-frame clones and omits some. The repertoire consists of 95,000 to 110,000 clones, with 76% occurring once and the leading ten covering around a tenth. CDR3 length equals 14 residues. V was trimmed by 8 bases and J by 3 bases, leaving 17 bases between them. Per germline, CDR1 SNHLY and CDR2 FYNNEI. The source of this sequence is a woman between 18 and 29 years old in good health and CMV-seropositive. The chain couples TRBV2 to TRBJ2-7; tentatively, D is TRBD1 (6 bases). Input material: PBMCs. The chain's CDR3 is CASGGRDLVYEQYF. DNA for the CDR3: TGTGCCAGCGGGGGCAGGGATCTCGTCTACGAGCAGTACTTC.